The text below deals with one TCR beta chain. Per germline, CDR1 SEHNR and CDR2 FQNEAQ (reference sequence). The CDR3 is made up of 15 amino acids. The data were taken from a study of monozygotic twins with inflammatory bowel disease. TCRdb reprocessed the 5' RACE reads, with one entry per CDR3 protein and no DNA. Its table records approximately 85,000 distinct CDR3 sequences. The chain combines TRBV7-9 with TRBJ1-4. The origin of this receptor is a human donor with ulcerative colitis or Crohn's disease, or a healthy co-twin of an affected twin (not recorded which). Sequenced input: blood. This chain's CDR3 is CASSLVLGGREKLFF.